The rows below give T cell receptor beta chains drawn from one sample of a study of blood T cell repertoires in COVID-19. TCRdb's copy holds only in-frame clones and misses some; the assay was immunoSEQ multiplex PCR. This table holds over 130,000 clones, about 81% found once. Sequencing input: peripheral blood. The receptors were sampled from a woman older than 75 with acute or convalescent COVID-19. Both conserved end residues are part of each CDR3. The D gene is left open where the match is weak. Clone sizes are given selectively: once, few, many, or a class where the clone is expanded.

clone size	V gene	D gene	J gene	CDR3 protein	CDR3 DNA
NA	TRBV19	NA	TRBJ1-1	CASSPHVRNTEAFF	TGTGCCAGTAGTCCCCACGTTAGGAACACTGAAGCTTTCTTT
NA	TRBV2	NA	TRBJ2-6	CASRWGPSGANVLTF	TGTGCCAGCCGTTGGGGCCCCTCTGGGGCCAACGTCCTGACTTTC
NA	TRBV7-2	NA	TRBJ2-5	CASSLGGGANQETQYF	TGTGCCAGCAGCTTAGGGGGCGGGGCTAACCAAGAGACCCAGTACTTC
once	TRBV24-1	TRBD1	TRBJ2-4	CATSDSGTGGVNIQYF	TGTGCCACCAGTGATTCCGGGACAGGGGGCGTGAACATTCAGTACTTC
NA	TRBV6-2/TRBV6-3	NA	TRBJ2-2	CASSYSSLAGELFF	TGTGCCAGCAGTTACTCGTCCTTAGCCGGGGAGCTGTTTTTT
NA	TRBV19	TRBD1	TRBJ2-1	CASSMGQGGNEQFF	TGTGCCAGTAGTATGGGACAGGGGGGTAATGAGCAGTTCTTC
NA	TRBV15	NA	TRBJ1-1	CATSRDRGNTEAFF	TGTGCCACCAGCAGAGACAGGGGCAACACTGAAGCTTTCTTT
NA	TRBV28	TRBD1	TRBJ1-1	CASSFESGGITEAFF	TGTGCCAGCAGTTTTGAGTCAGGGGGTATCACTGAAGCTTTCTTT
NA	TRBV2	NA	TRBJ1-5	CASSDGGYSNQPQHF	TGTGCCAGCAGTGATGGGGGGTATAGCAATCAGCCCCAGCATTTT
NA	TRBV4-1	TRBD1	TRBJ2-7	CASSQGPGQGLFEQYF	TGCGCCAGCAGCCAAGGTCCGGGACAGGGTCTCTTCGAGCAGTACTTC
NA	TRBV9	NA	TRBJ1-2	CASSVAGLGGYTF	TGTGCCAGCAGCGTAGCAGGGTTAGGTGGCTACACCTTC
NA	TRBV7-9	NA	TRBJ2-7	CASSPLSYEQYF	TGTGCCAGCAGCCCCTTGTCCTACGAGCAGTACTTC
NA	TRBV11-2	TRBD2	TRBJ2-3	CASGRGTDTQYF	TGTGCCAGCGGGAGGGGAACAGATACGCAGTATTTT
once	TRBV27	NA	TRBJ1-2	CASSLPGDGGYGYTF	TGTGCCAGCAGTTTACCCGGGGACGGGGGTTATGGCTACACCTTC
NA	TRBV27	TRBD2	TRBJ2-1	CASSPSGSPNEQFF	TGTGCCAGCAGTCCCAGCGGGAGCCCCAATGAGCAGTTCTTC
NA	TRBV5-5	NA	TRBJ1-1	CASSLPPAEAFF	TGTGCCAGCAGCCTTCCCCCGGCTGAAGCTTTCTTT
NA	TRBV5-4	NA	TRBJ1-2	CASSPDRKNYGYTF	TGTGCCAGCAGCCCCGACAGGAAAAACTATGGCTACACCTTC
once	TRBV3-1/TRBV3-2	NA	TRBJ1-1	CASSPLQGPNTEAFF	TGTGCCAGCAGCCCTCTACAGGGCCCGAACACTGAAGCTTTCTTT
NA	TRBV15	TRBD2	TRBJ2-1	CATSRDRGTNLFYNEQFF	TGTGCCACCAGCAGAGATCGGGGGACTAACCTGTTCTACAATGAGCAGTTCTTC
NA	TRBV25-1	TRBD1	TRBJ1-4	CASSGTGTNYANEKLFF	TGTGCCAGCTCCGGGACAGGGACAAACTACGCTAATGAAAAACTGTTTTTT
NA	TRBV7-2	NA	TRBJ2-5	CASTLTRGVQETQYF	TGTGCCAGCACCCTTACCAGGGGGGTACAAGAGACCCAGTACTTC
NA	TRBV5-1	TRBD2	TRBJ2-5	CASSSVGASGETQYF	TGCGCCAGCAGCTCGGTCGGAGCTAGCGGGGAGACCCAGTACTTC
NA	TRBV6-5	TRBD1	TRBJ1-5	CASKGQGNQPQHF	TGTGCCAGCAAAGGACAGGGCAATCAGCCCCAGCATTTT
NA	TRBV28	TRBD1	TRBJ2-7	CASRYDRDGVEQYF	TGTGCCAGCAGGTATGACAGGGACGGCGTCGAGCAGTACTTC
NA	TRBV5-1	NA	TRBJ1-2	CASSLGGTSNYGYTF	TGCGCCAGCAGCTTGGGGGGGACAAGTAACTATGGCTACACCTTC
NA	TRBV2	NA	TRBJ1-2	CASSSAGPRGTF	TGTGCCAGCAGTTCGGCAGGTCCTCGGGGCACCTTC
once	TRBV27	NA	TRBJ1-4	CASSLGGTNEKLFF	TGTGCCAGCAGTTTGGGAGGCACTAATGAAAAACTGTTTTTT
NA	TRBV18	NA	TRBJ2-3	CASSPPPTGDTQYF	TGTGCCAGCTCACCACCCCCTACGGGAGATACGCAGTATTTT
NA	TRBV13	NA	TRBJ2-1	CASTLYNEQFF	TGTGCCAGCACCCTCTACAATGAGCAGTTCTTC
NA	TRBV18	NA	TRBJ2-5	CASSPTAQTQYF	TGTGCCAGCTCACCTACTGCGCAGACCCAGTACTTC
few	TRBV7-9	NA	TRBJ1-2	CASSNRRAGDGYTF	TGTGCCAGCAGCAACAGGAGGGCCGGGGATGGCTACACCTTC
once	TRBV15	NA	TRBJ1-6	CATSREAGAYSPLHF	TGTGCCACCAGCAGAGAGGCGGGGGCTTATTCACCCCTCCACTTT
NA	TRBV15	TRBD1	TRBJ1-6	CATSRARRQGVTNSPLHF	TGTGCCACCAGCAGAGCTCGGCGTCAGGGGGTTACCAATTCACCCCTCCACTTT
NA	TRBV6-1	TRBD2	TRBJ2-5	CASSAMRLAGGETQYF	TGTGCCAGCAGTGCAATGCGGCTAGCGGGAGGGGAGACCCAGTACTTC